The T cell receptor beta chain described here comes from a study of control samples from healthy donors and cancer patients. Germline CDR1 and CDR2: SGHAT and FQDESV (reference sequence). This CDR3 is built from 12 residues. V was cut by 4 bases and J by 7 bases, with 10 bases left in between. TCRdb's table, derived via immunoSEQ multiplex PCR, lists solely in-frame clones and lacks some. The top ten clones hold 7.8% of a sample with 90,000 to 150,000 clones, 90% to 95% of them seen once. The genes are TRBV11-1 and TRBJ1-1; D may be TRBD1 (5 bases). Specimen: blood. This receptor was obtained from a woman aged 18-29 years in good health. For the CDR3, the DNA is TGTGCCAGCAGCTCCGTGACAGATGAAGCTTTCTTT. As protein: CASSSVTDEAFF.